This TCR beta chain stems from a study of shared clonotypes between healthy human individuals. Per the germline V gene, CDR1 is MGHRA and CDR2 is YSYEKL. The junction had 8 bases not matched to a gene; V was cut back by 6 bases and J by 6 bases. This CDR3 region has 14 residues. This clone came up once. Every subset had its genomic DNA shared out evenly among several immunoSEQ plates. The authors loaded about 0.2 ug DNA, roughly 33,000 T cell genomes, into sorted-subset replicate PCRs. Sequencing was performed with immunoSEQ multiplex PCR; in TCRdb, only in-frame clones are kept and a portion is missing. This table holds hundreds of thousands of clones, 95% to 96% found once. Only CD45RO-negative cells positively selected for CCR7 counted as naive CD8 cells, so terminally differentiated effector memory CD45RA+ cells were excluded.

The V call is TRBV4-1, the J call TRBJ1-2; 9 bases map to TRBD1. Sample: naive CD8+ T cells sorted from blood. The sequence came from a woman in her twenties or thirties in good health. CDR3 sequence: CASRPGQGRHGYTF. The CDR3 nucleotides read TGCGCCAGCAGACCGGGACAGGGTCGTCATGGCTACACCTTC.